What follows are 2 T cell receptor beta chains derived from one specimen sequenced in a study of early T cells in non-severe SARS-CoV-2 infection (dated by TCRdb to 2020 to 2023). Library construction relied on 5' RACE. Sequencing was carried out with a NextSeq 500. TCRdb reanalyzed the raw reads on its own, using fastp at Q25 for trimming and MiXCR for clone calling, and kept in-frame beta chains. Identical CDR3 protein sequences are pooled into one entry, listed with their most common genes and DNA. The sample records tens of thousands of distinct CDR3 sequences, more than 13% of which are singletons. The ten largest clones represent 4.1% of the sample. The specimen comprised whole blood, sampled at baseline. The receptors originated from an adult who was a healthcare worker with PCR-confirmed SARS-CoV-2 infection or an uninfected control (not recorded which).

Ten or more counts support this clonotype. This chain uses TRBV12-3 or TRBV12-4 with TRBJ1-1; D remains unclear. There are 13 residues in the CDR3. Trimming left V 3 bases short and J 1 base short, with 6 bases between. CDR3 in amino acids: CASSFAKNTEAFF. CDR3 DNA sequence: TGTGCCAGCAGTTTCGCCAAGAACACTGAAGCTTTCTTT.

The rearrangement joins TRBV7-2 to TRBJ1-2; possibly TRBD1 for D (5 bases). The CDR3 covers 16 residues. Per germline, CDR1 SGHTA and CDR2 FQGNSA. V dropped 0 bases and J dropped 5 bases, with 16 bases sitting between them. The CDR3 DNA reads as TGTGCCAGCAGCTTAGCGCTTGGGGCAGGAGGATATGGCTACACCTTC. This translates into CASSLALGAGGYGYTF.